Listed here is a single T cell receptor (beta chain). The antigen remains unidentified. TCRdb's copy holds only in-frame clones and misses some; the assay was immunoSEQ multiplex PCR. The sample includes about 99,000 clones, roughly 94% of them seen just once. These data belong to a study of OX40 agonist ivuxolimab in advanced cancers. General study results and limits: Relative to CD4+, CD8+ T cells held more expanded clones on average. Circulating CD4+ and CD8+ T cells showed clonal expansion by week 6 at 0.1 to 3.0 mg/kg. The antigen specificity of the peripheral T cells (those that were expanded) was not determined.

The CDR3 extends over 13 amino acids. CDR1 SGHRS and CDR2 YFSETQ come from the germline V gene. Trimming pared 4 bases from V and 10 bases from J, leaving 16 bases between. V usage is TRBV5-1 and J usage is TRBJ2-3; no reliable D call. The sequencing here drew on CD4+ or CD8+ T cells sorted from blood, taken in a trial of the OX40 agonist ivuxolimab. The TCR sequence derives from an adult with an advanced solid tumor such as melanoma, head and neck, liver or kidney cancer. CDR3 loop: CASSALDESAQYF. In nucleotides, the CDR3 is TGCGCCAGCAGCGCCCTGGACGAGTCGGCGCAGTATTTT.